Below, 10 T cell receptor beta chains from the same sample are listed, as sequenced in a study of blood T cell repertoires in COVID-19. Generated by immunoSEQ multiplex PCR, the TCRdb table keeps only in-frame clones and is missing some. The sample records some 150,000 clones, approximately 86% being singletons. Material: peripheral blood. The receptors originated from a woman aged 50 to 60 with acute or convalescent COVID-19.

The chain couples TRBV4-1 to TRBJ1-6, with a weak D call TRBD1 (5 bases). The V gene lost 3 bases and the J gene lost 10 bases, with 22 bases spanning the gap. The CDR3 sequence is 17 residues long. The germline V gene has CDR1 MGHRA and CDR2 YSYEKL. CDR3 DNA: TGCGCCAGCAGCCACATTCTTAAGACAGTGGATAGGTCACCCCTCCACTTT. Protein sequence: CASSHILKTVDRSPLHF.

The CDR3 region is CASSLLPQGLNEKLFF. The CDR3 nucleotides are TGTGCCAGCAGCTTACTACCACAGGGCTTGAATGAAAAACTGTTTTTT. The J gene is TRBJ1-4, the V gene TRBV7-3; tentative D call: TRBD1 (6 bases). This CDR3 spans 16 amino acids. CDR1 and CDR2 (germline): SGHTA, FQGTGA. Trimming removed 2 bases from V and 5 bases from J, with 15 bases in between. Combining the CDR3 with reference TRBV7-3 and TRBJ1-4 gives the whole variable domain GAGVSQTPSNKVTEKGKYVELRCDPISGHTALYWYRQSLGQGPEFLIYFQGTGAADDSGLPNDRFFAVRPEGSVSTLKIQRTERGDSAVYLCASSLLPQGLNEKLFFGSGTQLSVL.

This chain's CDR3 is CSYPPGTGHHEQYF. The CDR3 bases are TGCAGCTACCCGCCCGGGACAGGGCACCACGAGCAGTACTTC. The rearrangement uses TRBV29-1 and TRBJ2-7; 9 bases are shared with TRBD1. Losses at the gene ends were 8 bases for V and 5 bases for J; bases not matched to a gene: 13. The CDR3 extends over 14 amino acids. CDR1 and CDR2 from the germline V gene are SQVTM and ANQGSEA.

The J gene is TRBJ2-7, the V gene TRBV7-2; 8 positions match TRBD2. Germline CDR1 SGHTA, CDR2 FQGNSA. The CDR3 has 15 amino acids. J was trimmed by 4 bases and V by 1 base; bases with no gene match: 6. The CDR3 is CASSLVVSGEYEQYF. In DNA, the CDR3 is TGTGCCAGCAGCTTAGTGGTTAGCGGGGAATACGAGCAGTACTTC.

V usage is TRBV11-3 and J usage is TRBJ2-7; 9 bases line up with TRBD2. The CDR3 runs to 14 residues. Unmatched junction bases numbered 10, after V lost 6 bases and J lost 7 bases. Germline assignment: CDR1 SGHNT and CDR2 YENEEA. CDR3 residues: CASSPAPAGGEQYF. The CDR3 bases are TGTGCCAGCAGTCCCGCCCCAGCGGGGGGAGAGCAGTACTTC.

A single count supports this clone. The rearrangement uses TRBV28 and TRBJ2-7; D perhaps matches TRBD2 (5 bases). The V and J ends lost 5 bases and 7 bases respectively, with 24 bases between them. The CDR3 contains 16 residues. Germline loops: CDR1 MDHEN, CDR2 SYDVKM. Here the CDR3 DNA reads TGTGCCAGCAGTCAGCTCGAGTCTCGGGGTTTAGGGGAGCAGTACTTC. Translated: CASSQLESRGLGEQYF.

The rearrangement links TRBV11-2 to TRBJ1-1; D unclear. The germline V gene encodes CDR1 SGHAT and CDR2 FQNNGV. This CDR3 contains 11 residues. The V and J ends lost 5 bases and 5 bases respectively, with 6 bases between them. The CDR3 region is CASSPSTEAFF. The CDR3 DNA is TGTGCCAGCAGCCCCTCTACTGAAGCTTTCTTT.

The rearrangement links TRBV11-2 to TRBJ2-6; D uncertain. Germline assignment: CDR1 SGHAT and CDR2 FQNNGV. The CDR3 spans 13 residues. The V gene lost 5 bases and the J gene lost 5 bases, with 7 bases spanning the gap. CDR3 protein: CASSPRWANVLTF. The CDR3 DNA reads as TGTGCCAGCAGCCCGCGGTGGGCCAACGTCCTGACTTTC. The complete variable domain, with remaining parts taken from reference TRBV11-2 and TRBJ2-6, reads EAGVAQSPRYKIIEKRQSVAFWCNPISGHATLYWYQQILGQGPKLLIQFQNNGVVDDSQLPKDRFSAERLKGVDSTLKIQPAKLEDSAVYLCASSPRWANVLTFGAGSRLTVL.

The sample holds a few counts of this clone. The J gene is TRBJ1-3, the V gene TRBV7-8; 7 positions match TRBD1. Germline V gene sequence: CDR1 SGHVS, CDR2 FQNEAQ. The CDR3 is 18 amino acids. V shed 5 bases and J 1 base; nucleotides not matched to a gene: 14. The CDR3 here is CASSPKRRDSSSGNTIYF. The CDR3 nucleotides read TGTGCCAGCAGCCCGAAAAGAAGGGACAGCTCTTCTGGAAACACCATATATTTT.

The chain links TRBV24-1 to TRBJ2-3; D perhaps matches TRBD1 (5 bases). Trimming stripped 3 bases from V and 0 bases from J, with 12 bases between. The CDR3 is made up of 16 amino acids. Germline V gives CDR1 KGHDR, CDR2 SFDVKD. The CDR3 nucleotides read TGTGCCACCAGTGATAATGGGGCAGCTAGCACAGATACGCAGTATTTT. Protein product: CATSDNGAASTDTQYF.